This is a list of T cell receptor beta chains from one sample in a study of control samples from healthy donors and cancer patients. Repertoires were generated with immunoSEQ multiplex PCR, while TCRdb's copy carries only in-frame clones and drops some. The top ten clones hold 15% to 20% of a sample with tens of thousands of clones, about 75% of them seen once. Sequencing was done on a sample of formalin-fixed, paraffin-embedded tissue. These receptors were collected from a male donor with melanoma. CDR3s include the opening cysteine and the closing phenylalanine or tryptophan. The D gene is left open where the match is weak. Clone size is stated in some rows and not others, as once, few, many or a class when expanded.

size | D | V | CDR3
NA | NA | TRBV28 | CASRDVGPRREQFF
NA | TRBD2 | TRBV7-9 | CASSLVIAGDGTQYF
NA | NA | TRBV7-3 | CASSLTSGGGTDTQYF
NA | NA | TRBV28 | CVSSLKYEQYF
medium-sized | NA | TRBV6-2/TRBV6-3 | CASSYLYGHSSTDTQYF
NA | TRBD2 | TRBV10-2 | CASSDRGGKETQYF
NA | TRBD1 | TRBV7-6 | CASRPFGQDYGYTF
few | NA | TRBV19 | CASRIGQLSNQPQHF
NA | NA | TRBV24-1 | CATSDGTKGSYEQYF
NA | TRBD1 | TRBV6-1 | CASSDRTGGSRETQYF
NA | NA | TRBV6-4 | CASSDPSGGNTGELFF
few | NA | TRBV6-1 | CASSEDVWQRSNQPQHF
NA | NA | TRBV6-5 | CASRRSYDTDTQYF
NA | NA | TRBV18 | CASSPPSSYEQYF
NA | TRBD2 | TRBV29-1 | CSVEDFRLAGLEGTGELFF
once | NA | TRBV6-4 | CASSRQMNTEAFF
NA | NA | TRBV7-3 | CTSSLTGTTDTQYF
NA | NA | TRBV30 | CAWSVSSVLDEQFF
NA | NA | TRBV28 | CASRSSYEQYF
NA | TRBD2 | TRBV28 | CASSSLAGPNNEQFF
NA | NA | TRBV9 | CASSGPDKGVVF
NA | TRBD2 | TRBV9 | CASSAGTSRDEQYF
NA | NA | TRBV10-3 | CTISAGVEQFF
NA | NA | TRBV5-1 | CASSPGRGGGETQYF
NA | TRBD2 | TRBV14 | CASSPYPGLAGVGYEQYF
NA | NA | TRBV2 | CASSEGPGTEAFF
NA | NA | TRBV21-1 | CASSTRGAICYTF
NA | NA | TRBV25-1 | CASSEYETQYF
few | NA | TRBV15 | CATSRDEGLSGYTF
NA | TRBD1 | TRBV28 | CASSLPGQVMNTEAFF
NA | NA | TRBV5-5 | CASSLQDTYEQYF